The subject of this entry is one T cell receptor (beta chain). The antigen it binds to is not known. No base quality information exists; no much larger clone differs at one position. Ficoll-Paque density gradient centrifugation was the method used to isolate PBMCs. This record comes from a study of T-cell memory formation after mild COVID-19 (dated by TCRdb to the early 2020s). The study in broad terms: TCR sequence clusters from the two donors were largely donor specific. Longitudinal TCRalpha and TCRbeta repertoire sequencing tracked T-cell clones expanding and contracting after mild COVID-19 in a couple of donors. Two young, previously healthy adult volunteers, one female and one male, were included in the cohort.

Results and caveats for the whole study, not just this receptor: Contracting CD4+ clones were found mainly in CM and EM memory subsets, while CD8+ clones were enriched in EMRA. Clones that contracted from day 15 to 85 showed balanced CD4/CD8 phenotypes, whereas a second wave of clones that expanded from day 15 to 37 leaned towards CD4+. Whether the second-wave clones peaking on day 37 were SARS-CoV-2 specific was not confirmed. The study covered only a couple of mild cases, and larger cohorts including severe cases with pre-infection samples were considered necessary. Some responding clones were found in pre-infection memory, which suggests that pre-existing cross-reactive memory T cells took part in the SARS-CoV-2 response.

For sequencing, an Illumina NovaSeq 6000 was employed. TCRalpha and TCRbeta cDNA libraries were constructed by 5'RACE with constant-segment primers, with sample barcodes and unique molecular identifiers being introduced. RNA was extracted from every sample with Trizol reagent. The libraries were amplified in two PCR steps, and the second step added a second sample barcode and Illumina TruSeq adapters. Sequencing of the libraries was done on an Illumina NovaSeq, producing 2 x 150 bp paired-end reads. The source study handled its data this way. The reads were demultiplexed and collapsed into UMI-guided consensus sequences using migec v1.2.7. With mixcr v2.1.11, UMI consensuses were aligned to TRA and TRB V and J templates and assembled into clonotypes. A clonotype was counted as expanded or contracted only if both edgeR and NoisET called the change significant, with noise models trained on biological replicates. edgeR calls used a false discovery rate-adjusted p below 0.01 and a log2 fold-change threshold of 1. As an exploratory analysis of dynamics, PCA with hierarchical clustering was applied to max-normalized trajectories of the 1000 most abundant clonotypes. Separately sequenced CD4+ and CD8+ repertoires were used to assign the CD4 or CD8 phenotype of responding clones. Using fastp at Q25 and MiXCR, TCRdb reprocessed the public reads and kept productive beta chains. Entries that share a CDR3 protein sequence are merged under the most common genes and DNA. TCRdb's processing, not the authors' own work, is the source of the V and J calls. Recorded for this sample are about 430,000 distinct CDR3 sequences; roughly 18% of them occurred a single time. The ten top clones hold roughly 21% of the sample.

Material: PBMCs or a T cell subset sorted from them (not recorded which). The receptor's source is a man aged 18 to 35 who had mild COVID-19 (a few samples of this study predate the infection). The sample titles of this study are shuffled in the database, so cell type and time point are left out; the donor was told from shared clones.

The CDR3 in this case is CSVGSSFTSEQYV. The DNA sequence reads TGCAGCGTTGGGTCGTCCTTTACCTCCGAGCAGTACGTC. The chain was built from TRBV29-1 and TRBJ2-7; no D gene is confidently identified. Taken from cysteine to valine, the CDR3 has 13 residues. Solely the CDR3 DNA is kept, with 39 bases framed from the first base. The junction carries 16 bases between V and J, which are trimmed by 4 bases and 6 bases respectively. The germline V gene gives CDR1 as SQVTM and CDR2 as ANQGSEA.